These 3 T cell receptor beta chains share one sample of origin, sequenced in a study of cytomegalovirus exposure and HLA in healthy donors. Vbeta (60) and Jbeta (13) primers were used in the PCR. Method: immunoSEQ multiplex PCR; TCRdb's copy keeps in-frame clones and lacks some. The sample records fewer than 250,000 clones, around 81% being singletons. The sample comprised PBMCs. The source of these receptors is a man younger than 35 in good health and CMV-seronegative.

This chain joins TRBV7-8 and TRBJ2-1; D gene ambiguous. Germline values: CDR1 SGHVS, CDR2 FQNEAQ. Trimming removed 6 bases from V and 7 bases from J, with 4 bases in between. This CDR3 spans 10 amino acids. CDR3: CASSSNEQFF. The CDR3, as DNA: TGTGCCAGCAGTTCTAATGAGCAGTTCTTC.

CDR3 loop: CASSTTGVEGNTEAFF. The DNA of the CDR3 is TGTGCCAGTAGTACTACAGGGGTTGAGGGGAACACTGAAGCTTTCTTT. The chain combines TRBV19 with TRBJ1-1; 7 bases map to TRBD1. Germline CDR1 LNHDA, CDR2 SQIVND (reference sequence). This CDR3 has 16 residues. The V gene end was trimmed by 4 bases and the J gene end by 1 base; junction bases not matched to a gene: 9.

The genes are TRBV4-3 and TRBJ1-2, with TRBD1 matching 9 bases. The CDR3 extends over 15 amino acids. CDR1 is LGHNA and CDR2 is YSLEER in the germline V gene. V was clipped by 6 bases and J by 5 bases; unmatched bases: 10. The CDR3 DNA sequence: TGCGCCAGCAGGAGGTCTGGGGGACAGGGTTATGGCTACACCTTC. Protein: CASRRSGGQGYGYTF.